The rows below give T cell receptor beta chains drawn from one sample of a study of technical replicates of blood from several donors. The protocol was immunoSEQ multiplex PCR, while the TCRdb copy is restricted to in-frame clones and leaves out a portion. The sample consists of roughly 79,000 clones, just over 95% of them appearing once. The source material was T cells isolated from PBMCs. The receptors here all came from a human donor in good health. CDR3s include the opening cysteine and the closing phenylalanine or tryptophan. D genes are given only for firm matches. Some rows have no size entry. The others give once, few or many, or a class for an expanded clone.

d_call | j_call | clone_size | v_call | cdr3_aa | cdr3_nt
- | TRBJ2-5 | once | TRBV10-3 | CAISVRLGETQYF | TGTGCCATCAGTGTAAGACTAGGAGAGACCCAGTACTTC
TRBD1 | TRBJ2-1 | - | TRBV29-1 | CSVSQGAFNEQFF | TGCAGCGTTTCGCAGGGGGCTTTCAATGAGCAGTTCTTC
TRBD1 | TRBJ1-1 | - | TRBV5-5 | CASSFPGGMNTEAFF | TGTGCCAGCAGCTTTCCAGGGGGGATGAACACTGAAGCTTTCTTT
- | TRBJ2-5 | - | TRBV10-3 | CAISEGGAETQYF | TGTGCCATCAGTGAGGGGGGGGCAGAGACCCAGTACTTC
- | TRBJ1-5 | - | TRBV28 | CASGGNSNQPQHF | TGTGCCAGCGGAGGGAATAGCAATCAGCCCCAGCATTTT
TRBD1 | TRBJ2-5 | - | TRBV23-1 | CASSHRGTGDQETQYF | TGCGCCAGCAGTCATCGGGGGACAGGGGATCAAGAGACCCAGTACTTC
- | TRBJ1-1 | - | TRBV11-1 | CASSLPRVTEAFF | TGTGCCAGCAGCCTCCCTCGAGTCACTGAAGCTTTCTTT
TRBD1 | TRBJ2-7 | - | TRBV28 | CASSFIDRGEAYEQYF | TGTGCCAGCAGTTTTATTGACAGGGGGGAGGCCTACGAGCAGTACTTC
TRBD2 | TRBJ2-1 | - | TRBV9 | CASTLAGGGYNEQFF | TGTGCCAGCACCTTAGCGGGAGGGGGATACAATGAGCAGTTCTTC
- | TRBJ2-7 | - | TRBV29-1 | CSAGDTYEQYF | TGCAGCGCCGGGGACACCTACGAGCAGTACTTC
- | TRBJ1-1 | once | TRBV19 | CASSIDLMAFF | TGTGCCAGTAGTATAGATCTTATGGCTTTCTTT
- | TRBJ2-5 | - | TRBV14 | CASSQSTGIWTQYF | TGTGCCAGCAGCCAGTCGACGGGGATTTGGACCCAGTACTTC
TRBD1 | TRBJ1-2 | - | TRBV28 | CASSPGTGANYGYTF | TGTGCCAGCAGTCCCGGGACAGGGGCTAACTATGGCTACACCTTC
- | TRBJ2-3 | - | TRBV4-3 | CASSRRDISTDTQYF | TGCGCCAGCAGTCGCCGGGACATTAGCACAGATACGCAGTATTTT
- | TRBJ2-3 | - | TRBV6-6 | CASSGENTDTQYF | TGTGCCAGTAGTGGGGAGAACACAGATACGCAGTATTTT
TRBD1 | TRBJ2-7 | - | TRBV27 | CASSTGQGAHEQYF | TGTGCCAGCAGTACCGGACAGGGTGCCCACGAGCAGTACTTC
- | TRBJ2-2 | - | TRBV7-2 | CASSPHLVNTGELFF | TGTGCCAGCAGCCCCCACTTGGTAAACACCGGGGAGCTGTTTTTT
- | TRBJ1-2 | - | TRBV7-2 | CASSPYREVYGYTF | TGTGCCAGCAGCCCGTACAGGGAAGTCTATGGCTACACCTTC